This TCR beta chain was recorded in a study of blood T cell repertoires in COVID-19. Study information: Samples came from the United States, Italy and Spain, spanning acute and convalescent COVID-19. Sources were T cells, B-cell-depleted T cells, or PBMCs; the material itself was cDNA or gDNA.

Under the authors' procedure: Estimation of nucleated cell counts was performed using reference gene primer amplification. Generated by immunoSEQ multiplex PCR, the TCRdb table keeps only in-frame clones and is missing some. V and J calls plus clone size are reproduced from that table; the DNA served to infer D and trimming. The sample holds 250,000 to 300,000 clones, almost 85% seen once. From germline, CDR1 is SGHNT and CDR2 YYREEE (reference sequence). This CDR3 is built from 18 residues. The V end lost 0 bases, the J end lost 1 base, and 19 bases lay between the germline ends. This clone was seen only once.

The chain employs TRBV5-4 and TRBJ1-1; D is possibly TRBD1 (6 bases). This receptor was taken from a man aged 45-65 years with active or convalescent COVID-19. Sequencing used peripheral blood. In DNA form, the CDR3 reads TGTGCCAGCAGCTTGGGGCCGAATCAGGGGATTAGGAACACTGAAGCTTTCTTT. Its protein is CASSLGPNQGIRNTEAFF.